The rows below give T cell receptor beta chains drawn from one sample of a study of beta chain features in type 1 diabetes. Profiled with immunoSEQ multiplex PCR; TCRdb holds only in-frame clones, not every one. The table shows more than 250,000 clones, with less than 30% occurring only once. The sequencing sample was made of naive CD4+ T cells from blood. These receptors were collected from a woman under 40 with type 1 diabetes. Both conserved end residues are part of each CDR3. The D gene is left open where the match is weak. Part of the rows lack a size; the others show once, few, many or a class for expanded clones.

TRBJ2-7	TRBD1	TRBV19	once	CASSIGTGAPYYEQYF	TGTGCCAGTAGTATTGGGACAGGGGCCCCCTACTACGAGCAGTACTTC
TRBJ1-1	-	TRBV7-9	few	CATRREGNTEAFF	TGTGCCACCCGACGGGAGGGGAACACTGAAGCTTTCTTT
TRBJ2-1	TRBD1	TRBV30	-	CAWSAYRGGYNEQFF	TGTGCCTGGAGTGCCTACAGGGGCGGTTACAATGAGCAGTTCTTC
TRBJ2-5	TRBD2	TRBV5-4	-	CASCLAGRGETQYF	TGTGCCAGTTGCCTAGCGGGAAGGGGGGAGACCCAGTACTTC
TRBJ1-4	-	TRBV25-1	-	CASRVGVATNEKLFF	TGTGCCAGTAGGGTAGGGGTGGCAACTAATGAAAAACTGTTTTTT
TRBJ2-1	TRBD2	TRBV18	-	CASSPGTSGRDEQFF	TGTGCCAGCTCACCAGGGACTAGCGGGAGAGATGAGCAGTTCTTC
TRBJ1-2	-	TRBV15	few	CATSSRGSWDYGYTF	TGTGCCACCAGCAGCCGAGGCTCCTGGGACTATGGCTACACCTTC
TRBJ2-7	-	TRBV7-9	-	CASSLGQGKVVRYEQYF	TGTGCCAGCAGCTTGGGCCAGGGTAAGGTGGTACGCTACGAGCAGTACTTC
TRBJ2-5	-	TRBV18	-	CASSPRETRETQYF	TGTGCCAGCTCACCCCGGGAAACAAGGGAGACCCAGTACTTC
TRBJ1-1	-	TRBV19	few	CASSLWAQGNTEAFF	TGTGCCAGTAGTCTATGGGCCCAGGGGAACACTGAAGCTTTCTTT
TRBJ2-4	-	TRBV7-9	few	CASSLSHPSRGIQYF	TGTGCCAGCAGCCTCTCGCACCCTTCAAGGGGCATTCAGTACTTC
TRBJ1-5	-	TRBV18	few	CASSMYRDNQPQHF	TGTGCCAGCTCAATGTACAGAGATAATCAGCCCCAGCATTTT
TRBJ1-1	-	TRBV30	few	CAWSVWEEAFF	TGTGCCTGGAGTGTCTGGGAGGAAGCTTTCTTT
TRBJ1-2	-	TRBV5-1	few	CASSDSDSAYGYTF	TGCGCCAGCAGCGATTCGGACAGCGCCTATGGCTACACCTTC
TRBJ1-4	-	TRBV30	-	CAWSILATNEKLFF	TGTGCCTGGAGTATCCTTGCAACTAATGAAAAACTGTTTTTT
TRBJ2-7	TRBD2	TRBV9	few	CASSAHTSGTYEQYF	TGTGCCAGCAGCGCCCATACTAGCGGGACTTACGAGCAGTACTTC
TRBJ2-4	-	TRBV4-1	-	CASSHPGQSKNIQYF	TGCGCCAGCAGCCACCCCGGACAGTCCAAAAACATTCAGTACTTC
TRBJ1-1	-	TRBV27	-	CASSLSPGTEAFF	TGTGCCAGCAGTTTAAGCCCAGGCACTGAAGCTTTCTTT
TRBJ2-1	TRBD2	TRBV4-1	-	CASSQRFYGGRTYNEQFF	TGCGCCAGCAGCCAACGGTTTTACGGCGGGAGGACCTACAATGAGCAGTTCTTC
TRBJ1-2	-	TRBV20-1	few	CSAFSRESLYF	TGCAGTGCTTTCTCCCGGGAGTCGCTCTACTTC
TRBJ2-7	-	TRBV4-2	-	CASSQDWGGREQYF	TGTGCCAGCAGCCAAGATTGGGGGGGCCGGGAGCAGTACTTC
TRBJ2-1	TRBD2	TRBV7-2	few	CASSLLAGDFNEQFF	TGTGCCAGCAGCTTACTAGCGGGTGATTTCAATGAGCAGTTCTTC
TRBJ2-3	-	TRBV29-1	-	CSVEVGGTDTQYF	TGCAGCGTTGAAGTCGGGGGCACAGATACGCAGTATTTT
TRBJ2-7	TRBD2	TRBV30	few	CAWSVGLAGGPDEQYF	TGTGCCTGGAGTGTAGGGCTAGCGGGAGGGCCAGACGAGCAGTACTTC
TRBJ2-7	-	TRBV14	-	CASSPNWSTGNSYEQYF	TGTGCCAGCAGCCCGAACTGGAGTACGGGGAATTCCTACGAGCAGTACTTC
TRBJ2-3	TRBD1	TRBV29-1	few	CSGDRDTDTQYF	TGCAGCGGGGACAGGGACACAGATACGCAGTATTTT
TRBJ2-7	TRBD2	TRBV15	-	CATSRDGTSGSAYEQYF	TGTGCCACCAGCAGAGATGGGACTAGCGGGAGTGCCTACGAGCAGTACTTC